This TCR beta chain was found in a study of T-cell reconstitution after alpha-beta-depleted transplantation in children. Study-level results: From surviving recipient T cells and thymic progenitors came the high day-60 TCRbeta diversity observed in some patients. From newly produced T cells came most of the T-cell counts and diversity one year after transplant.

This clonotype was counted many times. Its antigen remains unknown. During its preparation, the TCRbeta library received unique molecular identifiers. Using its own MiXCR run on the PCR reads, TCRdb lists one record per CDR3 protein. The table lists approximately 130,000 distinct CDR3 sequences, 9.5% to 10% of them singletons, with around 24% in the top ten. The sequence was collected from a girl in the first two years of life who had a stem cell transplant for combined immunodeficiency, so the T cells may come from the graft donor. The sequencing here drew on PBMCs, mostly from graft donor cells, taken 180 days after TCRalphabeta/CD19-depleted stem cell transplant.

In nucleotides, the CDR3 is TGTGCCAGCAGCCCACGAGGTGGGGTCCCGTCCACAGATACGCAGTATTTT. This codes for CASSPRGGVPSTDTQYF. J is TRBJ2-3 and V is TRBV9; D is undetermined. Germline values: CDR1 SGDLS, CDR2 YYNGEE. With 4 bases removed from V and 2 bases from J, the gap between germline ends came to 20 bases. This CDR3 contains 17 residues.